The T cell receptor (beta chain) under discussion was sequenced for a study of cytomegalovirus exposure and HLA in healthy donors. Study-wide points: Within a later analysis, the majority of CMV-associated TCR beta chains appeared HLA-restricted. It emerged from a later analysis that several of the most significant clusters appeared to be linked to common viral pathogens.

As for the donors, each was a healthy bone marrow donor. Primers for the PCR totalled 60 Vbeta and 13 Jbeta. Clones were read by immunoSEQ multiplex PCR, and TCRdb kept only the in-frame ones, dropping some. The profile shows under 200,000 clones, approximately 85% of them singletons. Comments on this clone: Antigen specificity is unknown.

This CDR3 is 16 amino acids long. Germline CDR1 MNHEY, CDR2 SMNVEV (reference sequence). V shed 3 bases and J 0 bases; nucleotides not matched to a gene: 4. The sequencing input was PBMCs. This TCR came from a man aged 18 to 29 in good health and CMV-seropositive. The chain employs TRBV27 and TRBJ2-2, with 7 bases aligning to TRBD2. CDR3 protein: CASSFGRPSNTGELFF. The CDR3 region has the DNA TGTGCCAGCAGTTTCGGGAGGCCCTCGAACACCGGGGAGCTGTTTTTT.